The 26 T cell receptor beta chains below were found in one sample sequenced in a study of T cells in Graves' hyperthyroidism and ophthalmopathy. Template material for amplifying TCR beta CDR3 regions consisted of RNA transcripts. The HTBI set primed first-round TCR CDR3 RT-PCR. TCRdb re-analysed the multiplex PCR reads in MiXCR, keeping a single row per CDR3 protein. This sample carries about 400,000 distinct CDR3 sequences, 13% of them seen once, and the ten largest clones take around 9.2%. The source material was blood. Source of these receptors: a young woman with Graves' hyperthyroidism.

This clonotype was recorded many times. The CDR3 sequence is CASSGGGRDSPLHF. The CDR3 coding sequence is TGTGCCAGCAGTGGAGGGGGGCGAGATTCACCCCTCCACTTT. The gene calls are TRBV6-1 and TRBJ1-6, with a weak D call TRBD1 (6 bases). The CDR3 loop spans 14 amino acids. V lost 4 bases to trimming and J lost 8 bases, with 12 bases between them. CDR1 and CDR2 from the germline V gene are MNHNS and SASEGT.

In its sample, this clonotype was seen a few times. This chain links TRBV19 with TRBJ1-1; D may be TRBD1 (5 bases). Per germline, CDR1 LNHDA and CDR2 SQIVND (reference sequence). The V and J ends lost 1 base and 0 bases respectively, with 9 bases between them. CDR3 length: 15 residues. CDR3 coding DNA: TGTGCCAGTAGTATAGGAGGGGTTATGAACACTGAAGCTTTCTTT. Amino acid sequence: CASSIGGVMNTEAFF.

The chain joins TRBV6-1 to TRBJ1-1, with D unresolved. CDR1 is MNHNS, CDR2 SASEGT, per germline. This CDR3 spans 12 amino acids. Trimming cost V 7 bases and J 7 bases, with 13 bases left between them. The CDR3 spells CASILSLGEAFF. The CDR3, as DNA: TGTGCCAGCATCCTCTCGTTGGGTGAAGCTTTCTTT.

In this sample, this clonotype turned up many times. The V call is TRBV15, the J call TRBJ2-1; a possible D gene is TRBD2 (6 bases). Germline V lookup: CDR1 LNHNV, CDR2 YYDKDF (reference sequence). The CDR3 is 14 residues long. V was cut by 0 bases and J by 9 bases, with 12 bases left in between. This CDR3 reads CATSRDRREFEQFF. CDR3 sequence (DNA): TGTGCCACCAGCAGAGATCGTCGGGAGTTTGAGCAGTTCTTC.

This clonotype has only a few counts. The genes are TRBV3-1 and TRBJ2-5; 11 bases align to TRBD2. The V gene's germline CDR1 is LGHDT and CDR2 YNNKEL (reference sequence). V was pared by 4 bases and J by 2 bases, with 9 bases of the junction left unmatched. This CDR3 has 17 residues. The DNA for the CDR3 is TGTGCCAGCAGCCCCGACCCCGGGACTAGCGGACAAGAGACCCAGTACTTC. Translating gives CASSPDPGTSGQETQYF.

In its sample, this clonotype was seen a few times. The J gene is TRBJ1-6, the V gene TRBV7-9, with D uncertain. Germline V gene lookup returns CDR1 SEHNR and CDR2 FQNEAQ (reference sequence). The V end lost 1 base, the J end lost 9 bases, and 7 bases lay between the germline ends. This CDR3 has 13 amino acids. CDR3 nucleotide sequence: TGTGCCAGCAGCTTAGGGGCCGGTTCACCCCTCCACTTT. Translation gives CASSLGAGSPLHF.

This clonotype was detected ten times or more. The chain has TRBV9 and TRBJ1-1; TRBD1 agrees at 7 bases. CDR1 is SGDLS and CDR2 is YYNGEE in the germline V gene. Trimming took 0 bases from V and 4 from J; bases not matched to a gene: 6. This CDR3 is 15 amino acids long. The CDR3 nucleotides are TGTGCCAGCAGCGTAGAAAGAGGGGACAGCACTGAAGCTTTCTTT. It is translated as CASSVERGDSTEAFF.

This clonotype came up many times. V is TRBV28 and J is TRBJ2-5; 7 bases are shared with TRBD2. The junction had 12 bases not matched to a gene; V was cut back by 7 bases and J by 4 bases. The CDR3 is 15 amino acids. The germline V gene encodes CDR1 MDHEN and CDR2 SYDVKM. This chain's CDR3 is CASNLTPGRGETQYF. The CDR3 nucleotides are TGTGCCAGCAACTTAACCCCAGGGAGGGGAGAGACCCAGTACTTC.

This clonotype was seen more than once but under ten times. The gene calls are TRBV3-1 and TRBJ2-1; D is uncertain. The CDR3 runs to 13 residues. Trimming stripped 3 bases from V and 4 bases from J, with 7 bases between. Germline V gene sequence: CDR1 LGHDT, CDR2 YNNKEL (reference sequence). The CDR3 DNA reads TGTGCCAGCAGCCAGGCCCGATACAATGAGCAGTTCTTC. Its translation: CASSQARYNEQFF.

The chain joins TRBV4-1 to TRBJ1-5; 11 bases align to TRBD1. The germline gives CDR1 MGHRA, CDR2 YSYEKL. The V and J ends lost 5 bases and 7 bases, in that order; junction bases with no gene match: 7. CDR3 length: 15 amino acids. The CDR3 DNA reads TGCGCCAGCAGCTCCCGGACAGGGGGCCGACAGCCCCAGCATTTT. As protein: CASSSRTGGRQPQHF.

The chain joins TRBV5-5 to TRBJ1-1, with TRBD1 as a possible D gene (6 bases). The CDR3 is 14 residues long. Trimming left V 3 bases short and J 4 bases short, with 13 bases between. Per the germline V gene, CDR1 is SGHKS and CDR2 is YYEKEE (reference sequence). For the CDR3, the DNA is TGTGCCAGCAGCTCCCCCCGGGGGGCCACTGAAGCTTTCTTT. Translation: CASSSPRGATEAFF.

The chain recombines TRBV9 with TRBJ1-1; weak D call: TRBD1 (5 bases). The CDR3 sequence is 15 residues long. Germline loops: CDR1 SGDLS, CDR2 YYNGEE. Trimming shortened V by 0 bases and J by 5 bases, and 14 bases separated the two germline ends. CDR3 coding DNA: TGTGCCAGCAGCGTAGTATGGGGGGGGGGGACTGAAGCTTTCTTT. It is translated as CASSVVWGGGTEAFF.

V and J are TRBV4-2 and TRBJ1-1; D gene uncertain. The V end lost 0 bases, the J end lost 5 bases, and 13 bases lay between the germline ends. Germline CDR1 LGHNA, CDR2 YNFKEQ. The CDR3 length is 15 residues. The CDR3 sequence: CASSQEAAGVTEAFF. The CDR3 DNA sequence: TGTGCCAGCAGCCAAGAGGCGGCCGGGGTTACTGAAGCTTTCTTT.

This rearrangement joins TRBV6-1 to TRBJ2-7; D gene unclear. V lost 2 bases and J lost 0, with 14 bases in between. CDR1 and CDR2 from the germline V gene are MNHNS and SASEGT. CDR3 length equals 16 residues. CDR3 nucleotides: TGTGCCAGCAGTGAATGGGTCAGCGAGCCCTCCTACGAGCAGTACTTC. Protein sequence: CASSEWVSEPSYEQYF.

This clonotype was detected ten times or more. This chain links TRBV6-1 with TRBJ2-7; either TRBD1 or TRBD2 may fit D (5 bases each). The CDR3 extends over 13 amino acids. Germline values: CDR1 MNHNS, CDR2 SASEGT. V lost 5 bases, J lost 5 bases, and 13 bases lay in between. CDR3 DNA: TGTGCCAGCAGTTTTCTAGGGACGGACGAGCAGTACTTC. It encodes CASSFLGTDEQYF.

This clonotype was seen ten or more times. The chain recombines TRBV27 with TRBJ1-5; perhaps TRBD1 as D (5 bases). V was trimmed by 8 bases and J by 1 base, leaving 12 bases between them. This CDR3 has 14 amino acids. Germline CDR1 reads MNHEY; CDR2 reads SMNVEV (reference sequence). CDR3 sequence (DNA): TGTGCCAGCCGGCGGGGCGGGAGCAATCAGCCCCAGCATTTT. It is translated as CASRRGGSNQPQHF.

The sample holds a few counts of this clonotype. Here the CDR3 reads CASYLTANTGELFF. The CDR3 DNA is TGTGCCAGTTATCTTACAGCGAACACCGGGGAGCTGTTTTTT. J is TRBJ2-2 and V is TRBV19; no firm D call. The V end was cut by 8 bases, the J end by 0 bases, with 10 bases between. This CDR3 has 14 residues. Germline V lookup: CDR1 LNHDA, CDR2 SQIVND (reference sequence). The whole variable domain, remainder taken from reference TRBV19 and TRBJ2-2, is DGGITQSPKYLFRKEGQNVTLSCEQNLNHDAMYWYRQDPGQGLRLIYYSQIVNDFQKGDIAEGYSVSREKKESFPLTVTSAQKNPTAFYLCASYLTANTGELFFGEGSRLTVL.

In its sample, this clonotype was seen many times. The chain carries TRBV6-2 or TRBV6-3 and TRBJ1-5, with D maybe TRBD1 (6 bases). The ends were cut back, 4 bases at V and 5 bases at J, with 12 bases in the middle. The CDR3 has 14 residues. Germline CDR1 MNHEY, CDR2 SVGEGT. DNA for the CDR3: TGTGCCAGCAGTTGGGGGCAGGGCTATCAGCCCCAGCATTTT. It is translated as CASSWGQGYQPQHF.

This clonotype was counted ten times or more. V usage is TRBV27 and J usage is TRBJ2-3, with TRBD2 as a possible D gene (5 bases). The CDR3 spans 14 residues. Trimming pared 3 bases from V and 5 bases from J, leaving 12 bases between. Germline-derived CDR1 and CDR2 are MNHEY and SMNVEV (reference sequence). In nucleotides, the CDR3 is TGTGCCAGCAGTTTGAAGGCTAGCCGAGATACGCAGTATTTT. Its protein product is CASSLKASRDTQYF.

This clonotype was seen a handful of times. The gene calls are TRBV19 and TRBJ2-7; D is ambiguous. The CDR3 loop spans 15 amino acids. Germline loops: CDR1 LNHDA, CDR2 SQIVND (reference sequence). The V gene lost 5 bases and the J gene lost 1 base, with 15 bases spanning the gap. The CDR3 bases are TGTGCCAGTAGTCCGACACTCCTGGCTTCCTACGAGCAGTACTTC. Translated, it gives CASSPTLLASYEQYF.

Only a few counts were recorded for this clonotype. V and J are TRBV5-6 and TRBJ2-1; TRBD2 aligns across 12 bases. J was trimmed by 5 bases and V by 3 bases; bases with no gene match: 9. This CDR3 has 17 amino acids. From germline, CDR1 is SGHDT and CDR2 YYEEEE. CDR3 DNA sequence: TGTGCCAGCAGCTCGCTCGGACTAGCGGGACCAGACAATGAGCAGTTCTTC. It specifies CASSSLGLAGPDNEQFF.

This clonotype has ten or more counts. CDR3 region: CASSQVAPSYNEQFF. DNA of the CDR3: TGTGCCAGCAGCCAAGTGGCTCCCTCCTACAATGAGCAGTTCTTC. V and J are TRBV14 and TRBJ2-1; D not certain. The germline V and J ends were trimmed by 1 base and 0 bases, with 7 bases remaining between them. Germline-derived CDR1 and CDR2 are SGHDN and FVKESK. The CDR3 extends over 15 amino acids. Based on the CDR3 plus reference TRBV14 and TRBJ2-1, the full variable domain is EAGVTQFPSHSVIEKGQTVTLRCDPISGHDNLYWYRRVMGKEIKFLLHFVKESKQDESGMPNNRFLAERTGGTYSTLKVQPAELEDSGVYFCASSQVAPSYNEQFFGPGTRLTVL.

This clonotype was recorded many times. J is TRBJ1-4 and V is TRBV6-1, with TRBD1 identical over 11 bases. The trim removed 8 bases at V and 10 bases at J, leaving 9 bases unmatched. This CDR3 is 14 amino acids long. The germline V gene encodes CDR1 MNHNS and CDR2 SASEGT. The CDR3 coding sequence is TGTGCCAGCTCTCACCCGGGACAGGGGGGAAAACTGTTTTTT. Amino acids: CASSHPGQGGKLFF.

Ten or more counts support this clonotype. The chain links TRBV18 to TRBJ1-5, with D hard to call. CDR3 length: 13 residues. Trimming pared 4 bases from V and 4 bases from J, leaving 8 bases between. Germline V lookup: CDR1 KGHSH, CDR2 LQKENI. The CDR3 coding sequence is TGTGCCAGCTCACGGGCAGTTAATCAGCCCCAGCATTTT. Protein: CASSRAVNQPQHF.

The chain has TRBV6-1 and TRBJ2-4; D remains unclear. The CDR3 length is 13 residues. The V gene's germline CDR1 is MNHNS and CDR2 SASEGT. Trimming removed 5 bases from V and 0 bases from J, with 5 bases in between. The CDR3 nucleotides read TGTGCCAGCAGTCCCATAGCCAAAAACATTCAGTACTTC. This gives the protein CASSPIAKNIQYF.

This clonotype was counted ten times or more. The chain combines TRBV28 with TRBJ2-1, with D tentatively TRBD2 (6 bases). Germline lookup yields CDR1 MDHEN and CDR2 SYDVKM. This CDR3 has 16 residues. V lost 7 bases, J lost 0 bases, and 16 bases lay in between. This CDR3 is CASTLLASASYNEQFF. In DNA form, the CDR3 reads TGTGCCAGCACCCTTCTCGCTAGCGCCTCCTACAATGAGCAGTTCTTC.